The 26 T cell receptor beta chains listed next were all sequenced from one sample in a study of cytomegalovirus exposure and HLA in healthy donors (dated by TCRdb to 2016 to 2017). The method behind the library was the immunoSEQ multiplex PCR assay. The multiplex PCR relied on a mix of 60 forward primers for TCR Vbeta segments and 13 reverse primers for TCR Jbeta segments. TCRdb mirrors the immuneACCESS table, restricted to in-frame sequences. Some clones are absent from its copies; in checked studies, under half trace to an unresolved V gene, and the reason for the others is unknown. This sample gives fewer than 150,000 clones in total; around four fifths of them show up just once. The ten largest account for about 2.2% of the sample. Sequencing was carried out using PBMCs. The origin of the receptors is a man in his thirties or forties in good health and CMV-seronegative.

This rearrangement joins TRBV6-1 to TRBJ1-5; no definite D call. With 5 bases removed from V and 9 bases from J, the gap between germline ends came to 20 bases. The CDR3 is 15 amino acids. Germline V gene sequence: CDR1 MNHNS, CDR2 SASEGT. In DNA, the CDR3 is TGTGCCAGCAGTAACCCTTGGGCCCGGGGTAGGCCCCAGCATTTT. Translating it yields CASSNPWARGRPQHF.

CDR3 DNA: TGTGCCAGCAGCGGGGGGGAGCAGACGTGGTACGAGCAGTACTTC. Translation gives CASSGGEQTWYEQYF. The chain recombines TRBV7-9 with TRBJ2-7, with 7 bases aligning to TRBD2. After removal of 5 bases from V and 4 bases from J, the junction contained 11 bases not matched to a gene. Germline values: CDR1 SEHNR, CDR2 FQNEAQ (reference sequence). The CDR3 runs to 15 residues. Complete variable domain (other parts from reference TRBV7-9 and TRBJ2-7): DTGVSQNPRHKITKRGQNVTFRCDPISEHNRLYWYRQTLGQGPEFLTYFQNEAQLEKSRLLSDRFSAERPKGSFSTLEIQRTEQGDSAMYLCASSGGEQTWYEQYFGPGTRLTVT.

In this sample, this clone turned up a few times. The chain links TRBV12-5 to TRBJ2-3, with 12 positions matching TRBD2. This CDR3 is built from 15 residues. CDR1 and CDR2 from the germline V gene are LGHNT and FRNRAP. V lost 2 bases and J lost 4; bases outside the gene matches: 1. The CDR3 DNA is TGTGCTAGTGGTTTGTCTAGCGGGAGGGCAGATACGCAGTATTTT. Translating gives CASGLSSGRADTQYF.

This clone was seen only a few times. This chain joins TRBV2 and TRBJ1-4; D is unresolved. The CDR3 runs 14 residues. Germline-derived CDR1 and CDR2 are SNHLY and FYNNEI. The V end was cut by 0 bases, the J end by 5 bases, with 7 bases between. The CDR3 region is CASSEALANEKLFF. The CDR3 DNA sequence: TGTGCCAGCAGTGAAGCGCTTGCGAATGAAAAACTGTTTTTT.

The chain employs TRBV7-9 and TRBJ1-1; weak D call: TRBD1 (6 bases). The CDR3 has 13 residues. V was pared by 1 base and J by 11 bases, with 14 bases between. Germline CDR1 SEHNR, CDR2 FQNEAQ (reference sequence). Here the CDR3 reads CASSLGEWGPAFF. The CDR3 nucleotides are TGTGCCAGCAGCTTAGGGGAGTGGGGGCCGGCTTTCTTT.

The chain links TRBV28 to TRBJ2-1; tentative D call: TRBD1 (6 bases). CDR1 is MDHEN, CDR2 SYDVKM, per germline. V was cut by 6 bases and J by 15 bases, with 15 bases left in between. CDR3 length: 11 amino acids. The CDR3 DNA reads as TGTGCCAGCAGCAACAGGGTCCGACCGTTCTTC. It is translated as CASSNRVRPFF.

Here the CDR3 reads CASSTGDRYYEQYF. CDR3 bases: TGTGCCAGTAGTACCGGGGACAGGTACTACGAGCAGTACTTC. The V and J genes are TRBV19 and TRBJ2-7; 8 nucleotides line up with TRBD1. J was trimmed by 3 bases and V by 4 bases; bases with no gene match: 5. The CDR3 spans 14 residues. Per germline, CDR1 LNHDA and CDR2 SQIVND (reference sequence).

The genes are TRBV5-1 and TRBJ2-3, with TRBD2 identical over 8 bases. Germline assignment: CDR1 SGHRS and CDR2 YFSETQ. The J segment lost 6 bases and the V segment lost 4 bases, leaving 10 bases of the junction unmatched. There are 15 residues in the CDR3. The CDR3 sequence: CASSRGGHPGDTQYF. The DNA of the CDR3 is TGCGCCAGCAGCCGGGGGGGCCACCCGGGGGATACGCAGTATTTT. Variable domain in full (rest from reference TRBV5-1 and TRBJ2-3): KAGVTQTPRYLIKTRGQQVTLSCSPISGHRSVSWYQQTPGQGLQFLFEYFSETQRNKGNFPGRFSGRQFSNSRSEMNVSTLELGDSALYLCASSRGGHPGDTQYFGPGTRLTVL.

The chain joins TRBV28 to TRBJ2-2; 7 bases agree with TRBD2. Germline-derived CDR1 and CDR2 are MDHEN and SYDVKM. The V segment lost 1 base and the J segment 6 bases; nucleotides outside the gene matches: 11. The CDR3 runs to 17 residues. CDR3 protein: CASSLYPSAGVPGELFF. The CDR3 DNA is TGTGCCAGCAGTTTATATCCCTCGGCGGGAGTGCCCGGGGAGCTGTTTTTT.

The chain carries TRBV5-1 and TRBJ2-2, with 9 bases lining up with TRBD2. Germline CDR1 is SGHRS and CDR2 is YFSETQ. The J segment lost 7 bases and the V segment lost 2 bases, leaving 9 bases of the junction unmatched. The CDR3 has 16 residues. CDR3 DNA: TGCGCCAGCAGCTTTAGCGGGAGCTCCCGGAGCGGGGAGCTGTTTTTT. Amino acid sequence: CASSFSGSSRSGELFF.

CDR3 loop: CASSLIRNTGELFF. CDR3 in DNA: TGTGCCAGCAGCTTAATCCGGAACACCGGGGAGCTGTTTTTT. The rearrangement links TRBV11-2 to TRBJ2-2, with D unclear. The CDR3 runs to 14 residues. V dropped 2 bases and J dropped 1 base, with 5 bases sitting between them. The germline CDR1 and CDR2 sequences are SGHAT and FQNNGV.

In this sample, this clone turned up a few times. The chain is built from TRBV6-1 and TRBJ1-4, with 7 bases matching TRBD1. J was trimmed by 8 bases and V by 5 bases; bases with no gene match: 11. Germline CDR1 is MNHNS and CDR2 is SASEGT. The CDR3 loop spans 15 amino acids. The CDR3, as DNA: TGTGCCAGCAGTCGCCCCGGGACAGAGGACGAAAAACTGTTTTTT. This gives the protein CASSRPGTEDEKLFF.

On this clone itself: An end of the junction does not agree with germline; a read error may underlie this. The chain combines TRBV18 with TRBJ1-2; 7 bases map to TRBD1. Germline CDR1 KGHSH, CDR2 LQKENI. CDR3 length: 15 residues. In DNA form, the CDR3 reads TGTGCCAGCTCATCGGGACAGATGACAAACTATGGCTACCCCTTC. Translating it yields CASSSGQMTNYGYPF.

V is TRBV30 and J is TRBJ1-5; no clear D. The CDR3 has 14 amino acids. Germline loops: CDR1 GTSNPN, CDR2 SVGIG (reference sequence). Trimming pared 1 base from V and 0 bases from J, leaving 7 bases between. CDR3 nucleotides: TGTGCCTGGAGTGGCGCTTATAGCAATCAGCCCCAGCATTTT. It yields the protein CAWSGAYSNQPQHF.

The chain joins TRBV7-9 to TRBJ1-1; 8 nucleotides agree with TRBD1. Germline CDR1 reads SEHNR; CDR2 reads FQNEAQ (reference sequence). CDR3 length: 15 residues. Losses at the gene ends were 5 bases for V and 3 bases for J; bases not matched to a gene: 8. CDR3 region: CASSPWTGLHTEAFF. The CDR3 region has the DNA TGTGCCAGCAGCCCTTGGACAGGGCTCCACACTGAAGCTTTCTTT.

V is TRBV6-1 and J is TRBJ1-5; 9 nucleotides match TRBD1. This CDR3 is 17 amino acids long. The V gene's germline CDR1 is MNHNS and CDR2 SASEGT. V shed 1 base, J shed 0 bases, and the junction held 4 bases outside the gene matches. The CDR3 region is CASSEGTGGSSNQPQHF. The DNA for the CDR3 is TGTGCCAGCAGTGAAGGAACAGGGGGCAGTAGCAATCAGCCCCAGCATTTT.

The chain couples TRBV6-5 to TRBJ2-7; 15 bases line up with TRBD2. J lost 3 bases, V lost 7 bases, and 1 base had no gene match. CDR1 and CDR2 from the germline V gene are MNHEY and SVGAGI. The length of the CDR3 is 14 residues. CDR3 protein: CASKGLAGGYEQYF. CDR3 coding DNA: TGTGCCAGCAAGGGACTAGCGGGAGGCTACGAGCAGTACTTC.

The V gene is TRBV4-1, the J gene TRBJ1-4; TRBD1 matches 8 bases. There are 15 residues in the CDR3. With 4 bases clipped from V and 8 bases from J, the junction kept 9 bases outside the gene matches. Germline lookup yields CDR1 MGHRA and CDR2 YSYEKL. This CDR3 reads CASSLKTGGGEKLFF. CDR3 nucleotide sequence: TGCGCCAGCAGCCTTAAAACAGGGGGGGGAGAAAAACTGTTTTTT.

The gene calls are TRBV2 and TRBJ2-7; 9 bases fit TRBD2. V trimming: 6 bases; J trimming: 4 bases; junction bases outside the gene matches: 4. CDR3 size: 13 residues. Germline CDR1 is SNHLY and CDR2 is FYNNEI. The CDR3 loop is CASSPSGAYEQYF. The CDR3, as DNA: TGTGCCAGCAGCCCTAGCGGGGCTTACGAGCAGTACTTC.

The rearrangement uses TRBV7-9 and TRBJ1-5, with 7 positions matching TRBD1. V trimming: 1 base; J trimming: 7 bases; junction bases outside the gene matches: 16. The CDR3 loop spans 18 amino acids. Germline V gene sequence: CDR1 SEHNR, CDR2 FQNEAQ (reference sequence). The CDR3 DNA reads TGTGCCAGCAGCTTAGGGGGTCTTGACATGACAGGGATACAGCCCCAGCATTTT. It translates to CASSLGGLDMTGIQPQHF.

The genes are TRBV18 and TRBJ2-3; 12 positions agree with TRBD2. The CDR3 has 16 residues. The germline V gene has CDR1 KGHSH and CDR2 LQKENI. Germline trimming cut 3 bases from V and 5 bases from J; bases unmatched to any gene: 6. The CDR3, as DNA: TGTGCCAGCTCACCCCGACTAGCGGGAGCGGTAGATACGCAGTATTTT. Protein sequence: CASSPRLAGAVDTQYF.

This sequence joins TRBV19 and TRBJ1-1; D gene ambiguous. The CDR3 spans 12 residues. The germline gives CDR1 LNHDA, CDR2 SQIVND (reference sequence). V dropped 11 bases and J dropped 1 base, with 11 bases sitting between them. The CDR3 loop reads CASCRGNTEAFF. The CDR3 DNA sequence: TGTGCCTCGTGCAGAGGGAACACTGAAGCTTTCTTT.

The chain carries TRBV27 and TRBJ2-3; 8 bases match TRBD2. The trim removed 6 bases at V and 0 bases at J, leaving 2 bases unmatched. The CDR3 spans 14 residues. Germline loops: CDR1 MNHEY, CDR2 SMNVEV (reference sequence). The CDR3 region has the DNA TGTGCCAGCAGACCTAGCGGGAGCACAGATACGCAGTATTTT. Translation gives CASRPSGSTDTQYF.

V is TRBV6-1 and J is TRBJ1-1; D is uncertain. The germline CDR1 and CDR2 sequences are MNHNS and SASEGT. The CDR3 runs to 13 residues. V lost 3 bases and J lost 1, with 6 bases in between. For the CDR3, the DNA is TGTGCCAGCAGTGATGGAGGGAACACTGAAGCTTTCTTT. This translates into CASSDGGNTEAFF.

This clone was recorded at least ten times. CDR3 sequence: CASSVLGTDTQYF. The CDR3 region has the DNA TGTGCCAGCAGCGTACTAGGAACAGATACGCAGTATTTT. The chain combines TRBV5-8 with TRBJ2-3; TRBD2 might be the D (5 bases). The germline V gene has CDR1 SGHTS and CDR2 YDEGEE. This CDR3 contains 13 residues. Trimming took off 4 bases at V and 3 bases at J, with 9 bases between the two ends.

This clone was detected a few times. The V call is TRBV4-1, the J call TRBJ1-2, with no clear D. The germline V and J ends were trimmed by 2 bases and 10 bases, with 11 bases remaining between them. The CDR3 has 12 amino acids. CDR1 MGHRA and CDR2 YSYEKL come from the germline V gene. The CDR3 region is CASSQQNIPYTF. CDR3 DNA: TGCGCCAGCAGCCAACAAAACATTCCCTACACCTTC.